Below are 14 T cell receptor beta chains sequenced from a single sample in a study of post-analysis software for immune sequencing data. Unique molecular identifiers were built into the TCR beta cDNA libraries. TCRdb recomputed calls from the PCR reads with MiXCR, one row per CDR3 protein. The data contain hundreds of thousands of distinct CDR3 sequences, approximately 59% of them singletons. Which antigens these TCRs recognize remains unknown. Study-wide findings and caveats: Relative to controls, patients had a few TRBV segments at higher frequency, with TRBV5-6, TRBV5-1 and TRBV20-1 among these.

Sequenced material: blood. These receptors were taken from a girl aged 2-10 years with multiple sclerosis.

V is TRBV25-1 and J is TRBJ2-3; 10 positions match TRBD2. This CDR3 contains 17 residues. Germline V gene lookup returns CDR1 MGHDK and CDR2 SYGVNS. V dropped 5 bases and J dropped 2; count of bases not matched to a gene: 10. CDR3 DNA: TGTGCCAGCAGTCTGGGAAGTAGCGGGGGGCTCACAGATACGCAGTATTTT. It specifies CASSLGSSGGLTDTQYF.

This sequence joins TRBV20-1 and TRBJ2-1; 8 bases are shared with TRBD1. The germline gives CDR1 DFQATT, CDR2 SNEGSKA (reference sequence). J lost 12 bases, V lost 6 bases, and 19 bases had no gene match. This CDR3 spans 15 amino acids. DNA for the CDR3: TGCAGTGCGAGGGACCGGACAGGGACCCCACTGGGGCAGTTCTTC. Its protein is CSARDRTGTPLGQFF.

The V gene is TRBV5-1, the J gene TRBJ2-5; D remains ambiguous. This CDR3 region has 13 residues. Between the trimmed V and J ends, which lost 7 bases and 1 base, there was a span of 11 bases. In germline, CDR1 is SGHRS, CDR2 YFSETQ. The CDR3 nucleotides read TGCGCCAGCGGTTCGTCTGTCCAAGAGACCCAGTACTTC. Protein: CASGSSVQETQYF.

This clonotype was seen a few times. This rearrangement joins TRBV27 to TRBJ2-5, with TRBD2 matching over 12 bases. Per germline, CDR1 MNHEY and CDR2 SMNVEV (reference sequence). This CDR3 contains 17 residues. Losses at the gene ends were 1 base for V and 5 bases for J; bases not matched to a gene: 8. CDR3 amino acids: CASSLLRLAGDPETQYF. The DNA for the CDR3 is TGTGCCAGCAGTTTATTAAGACTAGCGGGAGATCCGGAGACCCAGTACTTC.

The V gene is TRBV29-1, the J gene TRBJ2-3, with D perhaps assigned TRBD1 or TRBD2 (6 bases each). With 7 bases removed from V and 0 bases from J, the gap between germline ends came to 11 bases. There are 13 residues in the CDR3. Germline V CDR1 and CDR2: SQVTM, ANQGSEA. Written as DNA, the CDR3 is TGCAGCGCCCCGGGGGCCAGCACAGATACGCAGTATTTT. Translating it yields CSAPGASTDTQYF.

The V and J genes are TRBV19 and TRBJ2-1, with D perhaps TRBD2 (6 bases). V shed 9 bases and J shed 6 bases, with 15 bases lying between them. CDR3 length: 13 amino acids. The germline V gene encodes CDR1 LNHDA and CDR2 SQIVND (reference sequence). The CDR3 DNA is TGTGCCAGCTCCGGGACTCCGTCCAATGAGCAGTTCTTC. This codes for CASSGTPSNEQFF. The full variable domain, its missing parts supplied by reference TRBV19 and TRBJ2-1, is DGGITQSPKYLFRKEGQNVTLSCEQNLNHDAMYWYRQDPGQGLRLIYYSQIVNDFQKGDIAEGYSVSREKKESFPLTVTSAQKNPTAFYLCASSGTPSNEQFFGPGTRLTVL.

V is TRBV6-2 or TRBV6-3 and J is TRBJ2-1; TRBD2 matches 12 bases. This CDR3 comprises 15 residues. Germline V gene lookup returns CDR1 MNHEY and CDR2 SVGEGT. The junction had 8 bases not matched to a gene; V was cut back by 6 bases and J by 8 bases. The CDR3 reads CASRRLAGANDEQFF. Written as DNA, the CDR3 is TGTGCCAGCAGACGACTAGCGGGGGCAAACGATGAGCAGTTCTTC.

The chain is built from TRBV11-2 and TRBJ2-4; D is possibly TRBD2 (6 bases). The J call may not be correct, given that the DNA end is closer to TRBJ2-7. The CDR3 extends over 15 amino acids. Germline V gene sequence: CDR1 SGHAT, CDR2 FQNNGV. CDR3 region: CASSPQVAAVYEQYF. DNA of the CDR3: TGTGCCAGCAGCCCCCAGGTAGCGGCTGTCTACGAGCAGTACTTC.

As DNA, the CDR3 is TGCAGTGCTAGACCCGGGCCGTACAATGAGCAGTTCTTC. Its translation is CSARPGPYNEQFF. The chain carries TRBV20-1 and TRBJ2-1; D unclear. Germline V lookup: CDR1 DFQATT, CDR2 SNEGSKA (reference sequence). Trimming left V 2 bases short and J 4 bases short, with 9 bases between. This CDR3 comprises 13 residues.

The chain is built from TRBV12-3 or TRBV12-4 and TRBJ2-3; 7 bases are a match to TRBD2. Unmatched junction bases numbered 8, after V lost 6 bases and J lost 2 bases. This CDR3 contains 15 residues. The CDR3 protein is CASSPLAGDTDTQYF. CDR3 coding DNA: TGTGCCAGCAGCCCCCTCGCGGGGGACACAGATACGCAGTATTTT.

This CDR3 is CASSDSGTYEQYF. DNA for the CDR3: TGTGCCAGCAGCGACAGCGGTACCTACGAGCAGTACTTC. The chain uses TRBV9 and TRBJ2-7, with D possibly being TRBD2 (5 bases). Trimming took off 3 bases at V and 2 bases at J, with 9 bases between the two ends. The length of the CDR3 is 13 residues. Per germline, CDR1 SGDLS and CDR2 YYNGEE.

This clonotype was seen a few times. The chain links TRBV7-6 to TRBJ2-1, with no clear D. This CDR3 spans 17 amino acids. Germline values: CDR1 SGHVS, CDR2 FNYEAQ. V lost 2 bases and J lost 0, with 14 bases in between. The CDR3 sequence is CASSLNDGYSSYNEQFF. The CDR3 nucleotides are TGTGCCAGCAGCTTAAACGATGGCTATAGCTCCTACAATGAGCAGTTCTTC.

The gene calls are TRBV7-2 and TRBJ2-1; 7 positions agree with TRBD2. CDR1 is SGHTA and CDR2 is FQGNSA in the germline V gene. This CDR3 has 17 residues. V dropped 5 bases and J dropped 5; count of bases not matched to a gene: 15. CDR3 residues: CASSLSLAGRLNNEQFF. The DNA for the CDR3 is TGTGCCAGCAGCCTCTCATTAGCGGGCCGACTTAACAATGAGCAGTTCTTC.

Comments on this clonotype: This could be a read error, since a much larger clone is one nucleotide away. CDR3 residues: CASSGSFNQPRHF. CDR3 in DNA: TGTGCCAGCAGCGGCAGCTTCAATCAGCCCCGGCATTTT. V gene TRBV7-2 combines with J gene TRBJ1-5; D not resolved. Germline CDR1 SGHTA, CDR2 FQGNSA. The CDR3 is 13 residues long.